The clone carrying this TCR beta chain has more than one count but fewer than ten. Its target is not known. This entry is derived from a study of T cells after yellow fever vaccination. The study, taken as a whole, reports: Booster sampling recovered most clones from primary vaccination (96% CD4, just over 85% CD8). Sorted repertoires could include abundant contaminating clonotypes from bulk cells. The secondary response was weaker, and its peak arrived faster, on day 5 versus 15.

MiXCR, applied by TCRdb to the 5' RACE reads, yields one record per CDR3 protein. The profile covers 400,000 or so distinct CDR3 sequences, with roughly 20% appearing a single time and 18% taken by the ten largest. Germline V CDR1 and CDR2: MNHEY, SVGEGT. This CDR3 spans 13 amino acids. The V and J ends lost 5 bases and 6 bases respectively, with 13 bases between them. The rearrangement uses TRBV6-2 or TRBV6-3 and TRBJ2-5; no reliable D call. This receptor was identified in a man between 18 and 29 years old who received the YFV17D yellow fever vaccine. The sequenced sample was PBMCs, obtained before the yellow fever booster vaccination. CDR3 nucleotide sequence: TGTGCCAGCAGTAGGACGAGTCTGCAGACCCAGTACTTC. Its protein product is CASSRTSLQTQYF.